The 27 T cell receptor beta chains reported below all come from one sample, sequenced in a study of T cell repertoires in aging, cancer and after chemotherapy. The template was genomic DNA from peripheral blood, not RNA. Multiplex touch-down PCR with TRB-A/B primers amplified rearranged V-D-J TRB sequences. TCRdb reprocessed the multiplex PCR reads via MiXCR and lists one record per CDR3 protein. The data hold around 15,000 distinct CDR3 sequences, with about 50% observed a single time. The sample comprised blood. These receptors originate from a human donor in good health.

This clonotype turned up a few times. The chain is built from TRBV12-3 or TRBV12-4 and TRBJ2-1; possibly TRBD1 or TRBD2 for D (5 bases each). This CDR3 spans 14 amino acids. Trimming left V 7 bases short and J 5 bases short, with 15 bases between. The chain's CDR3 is CASKGRTSDNEQFF. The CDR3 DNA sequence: TGTGCCAGCAAGGGGAGAACGAGCGACAATGAGCAGTTCTTC.

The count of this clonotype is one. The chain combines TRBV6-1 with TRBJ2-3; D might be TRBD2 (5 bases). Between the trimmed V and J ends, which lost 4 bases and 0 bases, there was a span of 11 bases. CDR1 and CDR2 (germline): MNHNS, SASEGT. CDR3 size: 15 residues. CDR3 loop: CASSVKRSSTDTQYF. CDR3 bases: TGTGCCAGCAGTGTAAAGCGGAGTAGCACAGATACGCAGTATTTT.

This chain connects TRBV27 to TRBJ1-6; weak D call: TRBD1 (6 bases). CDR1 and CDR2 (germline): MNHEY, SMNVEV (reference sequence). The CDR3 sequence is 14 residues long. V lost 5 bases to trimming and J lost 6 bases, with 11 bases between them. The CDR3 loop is CASSHREGNSPLHF. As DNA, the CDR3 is TGTGCCAGCAGTCACAGGGAGGGTAATTCACCCCTCCACTTT.

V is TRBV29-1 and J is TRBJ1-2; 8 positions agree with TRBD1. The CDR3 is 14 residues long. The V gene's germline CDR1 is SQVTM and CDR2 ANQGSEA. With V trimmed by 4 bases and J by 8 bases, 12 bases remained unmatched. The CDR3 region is CSVGRDGQGSGYTF. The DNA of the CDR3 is TGCAGCGTTGGAAGGGACGGACAGGGTTCGGGCTACACCTTC.

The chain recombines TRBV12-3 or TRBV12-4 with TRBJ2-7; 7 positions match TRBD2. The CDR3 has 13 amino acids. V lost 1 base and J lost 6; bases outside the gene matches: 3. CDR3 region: CASSLVRESEQYF. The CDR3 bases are TGTGCCAGCAGTTTAGTGCGGGAGAGCGAGCAGTACTTC.

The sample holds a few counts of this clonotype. CDR3 DNA sequence: TGTGCCAGCAGTTTCGGATTAGGCACAGATACGCAGTATTTT. Translation: CASSFGLGTDTQYF. This sequence joins TRBV27 and TRBJ2-3; no definite D call. The V and J ends lost 3 bases and 1 base respectively, with 8 bases between them. Germline assignment: CDR1 MNHEY and CDR2 SMNVEV (reference sequence). This CDR3 region has 14 residues.

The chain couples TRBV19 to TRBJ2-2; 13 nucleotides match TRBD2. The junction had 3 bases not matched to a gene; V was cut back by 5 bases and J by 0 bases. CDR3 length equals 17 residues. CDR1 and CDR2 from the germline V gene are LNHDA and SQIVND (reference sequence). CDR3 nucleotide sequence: TGTGCCAGTAGTCTGGGACTAGCGGGGTCGAACACCGGGGAGCTGTTTTTT. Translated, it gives CASSLGLAGSNTGELFF.

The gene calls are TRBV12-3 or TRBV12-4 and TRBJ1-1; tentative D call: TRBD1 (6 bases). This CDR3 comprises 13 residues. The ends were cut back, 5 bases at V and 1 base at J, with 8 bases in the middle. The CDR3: CASSQDRNTEAFF. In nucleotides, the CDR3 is TGTGCCAGCAGTCAGGACAGGAACACTGAAGCTTTCTTT.

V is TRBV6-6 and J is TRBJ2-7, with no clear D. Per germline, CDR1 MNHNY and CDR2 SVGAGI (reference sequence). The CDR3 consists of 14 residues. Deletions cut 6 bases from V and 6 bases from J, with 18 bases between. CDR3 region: CASSMDGVEGEQYF. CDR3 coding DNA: TGTGCCAGCAGCATGGACGGCGTCGAAGGCGAGCAGTACTTC.

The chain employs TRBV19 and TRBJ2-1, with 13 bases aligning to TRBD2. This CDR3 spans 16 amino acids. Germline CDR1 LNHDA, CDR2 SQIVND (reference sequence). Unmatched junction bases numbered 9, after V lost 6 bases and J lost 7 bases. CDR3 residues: CASRWTSGSIMNEQFF. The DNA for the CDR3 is TGTGCCAGTAGATGGACTAGCGGGAGTATCATGAATGAGCAGTTCTTC.

The CDR3 DNA reads as TGTGCCAGCAGTTTAAGGGCGGGACGCGATACGCAGTATTTT. Its translation: CASSLRAGRDTQYF. This chain joins TRBV27 and TRBJ2-3, with a weak D call TRBD2 (6 bases). The ends were cut back, 2 bases at V and 6 bases at J, with 12 bases in the middle. CDR1 and CDR2 (germline): MNHEY, SMNVEV (reference sequence). This CDR3 contains 14 residues.

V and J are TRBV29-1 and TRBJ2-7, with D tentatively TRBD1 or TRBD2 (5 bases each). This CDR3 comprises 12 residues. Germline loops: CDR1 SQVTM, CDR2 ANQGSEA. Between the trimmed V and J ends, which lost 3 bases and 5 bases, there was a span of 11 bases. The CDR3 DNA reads TGCAGCGTTGACGGGGCGAGGGACGAGCAGTACTTC. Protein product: CSVDGARDEQYF.

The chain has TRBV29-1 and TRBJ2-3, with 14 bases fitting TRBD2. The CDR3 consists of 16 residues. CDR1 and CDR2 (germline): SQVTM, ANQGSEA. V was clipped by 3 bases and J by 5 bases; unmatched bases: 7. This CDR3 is CSVDGTSGSLGDTQYF. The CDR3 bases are TGCAGCGTTGATGGGACTAGCGGGAGTTTGGGAGATACGCAGTATTTT.

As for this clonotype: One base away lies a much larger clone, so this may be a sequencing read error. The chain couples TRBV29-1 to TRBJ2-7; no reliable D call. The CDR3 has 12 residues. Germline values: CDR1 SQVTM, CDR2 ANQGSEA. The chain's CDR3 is CSVADSTYEKYF. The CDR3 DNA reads TGCAGCGTTGCCGACTCCACCTACGAGAAGTACTTC.

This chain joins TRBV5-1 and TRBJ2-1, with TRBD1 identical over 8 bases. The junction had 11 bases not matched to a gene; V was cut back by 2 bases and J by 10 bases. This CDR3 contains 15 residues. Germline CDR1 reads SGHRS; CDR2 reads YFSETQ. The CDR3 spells CASSFGQGGVREQFF. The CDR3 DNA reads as TGCGCCAGCAGCTTCGGACAGGGTGGGGTTCGGGAGCAGTTCTTC.

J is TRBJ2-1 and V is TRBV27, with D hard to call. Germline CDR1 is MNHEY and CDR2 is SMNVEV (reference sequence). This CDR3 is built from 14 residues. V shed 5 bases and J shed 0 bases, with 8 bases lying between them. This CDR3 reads CASSPASSYNEQFF. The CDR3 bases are TGTGCCAGCAGTCCAGCTAGCTCCTACAATGAGCAGTTCTTC.

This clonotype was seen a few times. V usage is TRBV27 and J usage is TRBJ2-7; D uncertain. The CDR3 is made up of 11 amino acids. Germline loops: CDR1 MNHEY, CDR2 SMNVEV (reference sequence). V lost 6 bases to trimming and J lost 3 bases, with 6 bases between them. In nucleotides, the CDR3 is TGTGCCAGCAGCCCCCGCTACGAGCAGTACTTC. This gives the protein CASSPRYEQYF.

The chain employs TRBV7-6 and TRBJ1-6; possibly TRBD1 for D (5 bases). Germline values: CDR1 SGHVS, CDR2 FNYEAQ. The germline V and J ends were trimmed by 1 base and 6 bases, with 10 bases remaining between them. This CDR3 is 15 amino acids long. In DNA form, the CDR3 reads TGTGCCAGCAGCTTAGGGGGCGGCGGTAATTCACCCCTCCACTTT. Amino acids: CASSLGGGGNSPLHF.

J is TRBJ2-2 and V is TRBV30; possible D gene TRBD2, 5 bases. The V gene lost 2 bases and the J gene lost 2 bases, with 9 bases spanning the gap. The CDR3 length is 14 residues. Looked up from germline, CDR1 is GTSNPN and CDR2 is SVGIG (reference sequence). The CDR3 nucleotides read TGTGCCTGGAGTTACGGGATTAACACCGGGGAGCTGTTTTTT. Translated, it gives CAWSYGINTGELFF.

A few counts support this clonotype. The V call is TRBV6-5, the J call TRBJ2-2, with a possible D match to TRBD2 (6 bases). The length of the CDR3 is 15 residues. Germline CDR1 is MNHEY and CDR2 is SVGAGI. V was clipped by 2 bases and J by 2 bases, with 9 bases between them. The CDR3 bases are TGTGCCAGCAGTTACCTTAGCGGAAACACCGGGGAGCTGTTTTTT. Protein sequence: CASSYLSGNTGELFF.

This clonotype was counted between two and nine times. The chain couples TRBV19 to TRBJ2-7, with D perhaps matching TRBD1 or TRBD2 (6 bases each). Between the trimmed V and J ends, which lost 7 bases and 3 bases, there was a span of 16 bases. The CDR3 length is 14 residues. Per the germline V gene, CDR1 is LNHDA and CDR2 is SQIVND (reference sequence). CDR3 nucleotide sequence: TGTGCCAGTACAAGGGGGGACCAAGACTACGAGCAGTACTTC. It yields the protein CASTRGDQDYEQYF. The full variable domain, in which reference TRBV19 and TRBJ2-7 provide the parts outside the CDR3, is DGGITQSPKYLFRKEGQNVTLSCEQNLNHDAMYWYRQDPGQGLRLIYYSQIVNDFQKGDIAEGYSVSREKKESFPLTVTSAQKNPTAFYLCASTRGDQDYEQYFGPGTRLTVT.

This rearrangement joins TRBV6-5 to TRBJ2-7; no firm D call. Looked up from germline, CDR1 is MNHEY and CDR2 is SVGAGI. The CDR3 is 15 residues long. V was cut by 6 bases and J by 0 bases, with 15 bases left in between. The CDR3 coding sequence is TGTGCCAGCAGCCGCCGTGTACTCACCTCCTACGAGCAGTACTTC. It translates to CASSRRVLTSYEQYF.

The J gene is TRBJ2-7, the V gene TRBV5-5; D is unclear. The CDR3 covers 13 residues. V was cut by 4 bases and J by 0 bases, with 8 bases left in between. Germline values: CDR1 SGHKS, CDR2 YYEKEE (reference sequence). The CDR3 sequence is CASSQVHSYEQYF. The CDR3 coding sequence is TGTGCCAGCAGCCAGGTGCACTCCTACGAGCAGTACTTC.

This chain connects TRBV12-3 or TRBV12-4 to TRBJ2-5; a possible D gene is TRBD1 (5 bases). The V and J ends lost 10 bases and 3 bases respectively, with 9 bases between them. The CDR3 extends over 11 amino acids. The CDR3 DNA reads TGTGCCATACAGGTGGAAGAGACCCAGTACTTC. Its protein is CAIQVEETQYF.

CDR3 nucleotides: TGTGCCAGCAGCCTCGGGGGTCGGAGGGCTTTCTTT. Translating gives CASSLGGRRAFF. The V and J genes are TRBV12-3 or TRBV12-4 and TRBJ1-1, with TRBD1 as a possible D gene (5 bases). The V end lost 6 bases, the J end lost 11 bases, and 16 bases lay between the germline ends. The CDR3 consists of 12 residues.

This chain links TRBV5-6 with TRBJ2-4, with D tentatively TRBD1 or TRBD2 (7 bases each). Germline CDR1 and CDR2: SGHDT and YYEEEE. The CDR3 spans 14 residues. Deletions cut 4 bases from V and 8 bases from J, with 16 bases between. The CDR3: CASSPAAGGDIQYF. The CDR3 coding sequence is TGTGCCAGCAGCCCGGCAGCAGGGGGGGACATTCAGTACTTC.

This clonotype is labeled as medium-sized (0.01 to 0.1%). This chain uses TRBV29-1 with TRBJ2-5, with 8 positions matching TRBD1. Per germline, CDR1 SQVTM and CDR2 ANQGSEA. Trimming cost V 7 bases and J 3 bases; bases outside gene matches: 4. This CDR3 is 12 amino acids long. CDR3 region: CSGSGGEETQYF. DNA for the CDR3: TGCAGCGGCTCAGGGGGCGAAGAGACCCAGTACTTC.